This section outlines one T cell receptor beta chain sequence together with its context. The table lists this clonotype with many counts. Its antigen is still unknown. Base-call qualities are not available, and no considerably larger clone is one nucleotide away. This sample was taken from a study of glioma-infiltrating T cells (dated by TCRdb to 2015 to 2016). For the study in its entirety: Sequencing of TCR alpha- and beta-chain repertoires was performed on glioma tissue, on non-neoplastic brain tissue, and on matched peripheral blood mononuclear cells. To gauge divergence between tissue and blood T-cell populations, every tissue-infiltrating repertoire was compared against the peripheral blood repertoire from the same patient. Three low-grade glioma patients, several primary glioblastoma patients and three non-glioma patients contributing non-neoplastic brain tissue were included in the paired cohort. What the research found in general, with its limitations: VJ-independent divergence between tissue and blood was lower than expected in non-neoplastic patients but higher than expected in all gliomas, particularly low-grade gliomas. Small numbers underpinned the group comparisons: eight or nine glioblastoma patients, three low-grade glioma patients and three non-neoplastic patients. Very few CDR3 sequences were found to be shared between tissue and blood, and this scarcity was attributed to high CDR3 diversity and limited sampling.

The CDR3 runs 14 residues from the cysteine to the phenylalanine. Only CDR3 DNA remains: 42 bases, in frame from the first base. CDR1 is given as MDHEN and CDR2 as SYDVKM, both from the germline V gene. At the junction V is shortened by 1 base and J by 2 bases, with 9 bases in between. The iRepertoire nested amplicon-rescue multiplex PCR (arm-PCR) platform was used to amplify TCR alpha and beta CDR3 regions from RNA. For one-step reverse transcription and amplification, roughly 100-450 ng of tissue mRNA or PBMC total RNA was used as input. After bead purification, a secondary multiplex PCR added Illumina adapters, and libraries were gel-purified between 200 and 400 bp. Internal 6-nucleotide barcodes were carried by the libraries and were used for demultiplexing. Sequencing of libraries was performed on an Illumina MiSeq with 2x220 or 2x250 nucleotide paired-end reads. Concerning the study's data processing: Paired reads were merged with FLASH 1.2.11 and aligned to the GRCh37 human genome with BWA-MEM before extracting TRA and TRB reads. V and J assignment used an IMGT-derived reference of cassette sequences and CDR3 motifs that included pseudogenes. Reads were translated in three frames, and productive CDR3s were defined by a C…FGXG motif without stop codons. Unique combinations of V-J cassette pair and CDR3 amino acid sequence were defined as clonotypes. Reads were filtered by Hamming distance, with the threshold set by the sequence error rate of each sample in mapped regions. TCRdb ran its own pipeline on the public reads, namely fastp trimming at Q25 and MiXCR clone calling, and kept in-frame beta chains. Entries that share a CDR3 protein sequence are merged under the most common genes and DNA. These V and J calls rely on TCRdb rather than the paper's analysis. Across this sample there are 160,000 or so distinct CDR3 sequences, with around 45% seen only once. The top ten clonotypes cover about 5.2% of the sample.

Rearrangement joined TRBV28 to TRBJ2-7; no confident D gene assignment can be made. The sequenced sample was glioma tissue, nonneoplastic brain tissue, or PBMCs (not recorded which). The receptor's source is a human donor with low-grade glioma or glioblastoma, undergoing nonglioma brain surgery, or in good health (not recorded which). This receptor carries the CDR3 CASSLYPATYEQYF. The nucleotide sequence is given as TGTGCCAGCAGTTTATACCCAGCTACCTACGAGCAGTACTTC.